A single sample is the source of the 10 T cell receptor beta chains below, sequenced in a study of technical replicates of blood from several donors. TCRdb's copy holds only in-frame clones and misses some; the assay was immunoSEQ multiplex PCR. The data show about 75,000 clones, approximately 93% seen once. The sequenced sample consisted of PBMCs. The source of these receptors is a human donor in good health. Some clones in this sample may be carry-over from other donors' samples.

This sequence joins TRBV7-8 and TRBJ2-7, with 7 bases fitting TRBD2. V dropped 4 bases and J dropped 7; count of bases not matched to a gene: 13. The V gene's germline CDR1 is SGHVS and CDR2 FQNEAQ. This CDR3 is built from 15 residues. CDR3 sequence reads: CASSSGTTTLREQYF. The CDR3 bases are TGTGCCAGCAGCTCCGGGACTACGACGTTACGAGAGCAGTACTTC.

The V gene is TRBV18, the J gene TRBJ1-4; tentatively, D is TRBD1 (5 bases). The germline V and J ends were trimmed by 5 bases and 4 bases, with 8 bases remaining between them. Germline V gene lookup returns CDR1 KGHSH and CDR2 LQKENI. The CDR3 has 13 residues. CDR3 sequence reads: CASSSGVNEKLFF. CDR3 in DNA: TGTGCCAGCTCATCGGGGGTTAATGAAAAACTGTTTTTT.

The V and J genes are TRBV21-1 and TRBJ2-7; TRBD2, the table's D call, lacks a check against the DNA. TRBV21-1 is termed a pseudogene. This CDR3 region has 15 residues. CDR3 in DNA: TGTGCCAGCAGCAAGGCGGCTTCCGGCCCCCACGAGCAGTACTTC. The encoded protein is CASSKAASGPHEQYF.

This clone was seen just once. V usage is TRBV27 and J usage is TRBJ2-1; 10 bases align to TRBD2. Looked up from germline, CDR1 is MNHEY and CDR2 is SMNVEV (reference sequence). This CDR3 is 16 amino acids long. J was trimmed by 1 base and V by 5 bases; bases with no gene match: 5. CDR3 nucleotides: TGTGCCAGCAGTCCAGGACTAGCGGAGTCCTACAATGAGCAGTTCTTC. It specifies CASSPGLAESYNEQFF.

V usage is TRBV2 and J usage is TRBJ2-2; tentatively, D is TRBD2 (5 bases). Trimming left V 2 bases short and J 5 bases short, with 12 bases between. There are 15 residues in the CDR3. Germline lookup yields CDR1 SNHLY and CDR2 FYNNEI. CDR3 in amino acids: CASSERDGGTGELFF. CDR3 bases: TGTGCCAGCAGTGAAAGAGATGGCGGGACCGGGGAGCTGTTTTTT.

Here the CDR3 reads CASSAQGGTGELFF. CDR3 DNA sequence: TGTGCCAGCAGCGCGCAGGGAGGGACCGGGGAGCTGTTTTTT. The V call is TRBV9, the J call TRBJ2-2, with 7 bases lining up with TRBD2. CDR1 and CDR2 from the germline V gene are SGDLS and YYNGEE. The CDR3 sequence is 14 residues long. The J segment lost 5 bases and the V segment lost 3 bases, leaving 4 bases of the junction unmatched.

This chain links TRBV27 with TRBJ2-1, with D maybe TRBD2 (5 bases). The V gene lost 6 bases and the J gene lost 9 bases, with 12 bases spanning the gap. The CDR3 spans 12 residues. In germline, CDR1 is MNHEY, CDR2 SMNVEV (reference sequence). The CDR3 region is CASSRILGEQFF. CDR3 sequence (DNA): TGTGCCAGCAGCCGGATACTAGGTGAGCAGTTCTTC.

The chain is built from TRBV5-1 and TRBJ2-6; 8 bases are a match to TRBD1. This CDR3 region has 18 residues. Germline lookup yields CDR1 SGHRS and CDR2 YFSETQ. J gave up 0 bases and V 0 bases, and 5 bases lay outside the gene matches. For the CDR3, the DNA is TGCGCCAGCAGCTTGGATGGACAGGGCCTCTCTGGGGCCAACGTCCTGACTTTC. This gives the protein CASSLDGQGLSGANVLTF.

This chain joins TRBV27 and TRBJ2-2; 7 bases fit TRBD1. Looked up from germline, CDR1 is MNHEY and CDR2 is SMNVEV (reference sequence). J lost 1 base, V lost 6 bases, and 5 bases had no gene match. This CDR3 has 15 amino acids. This CDR3 is CASREWTGNTGELFF. The CDR3 nucleotides read TGTGCCAGCAGGGAATGGACAGGGAACACCGGGGAGCTGTTTTTT.

In this sample, this clone turned up once. This chain links TRBV19 with TRBJ1-2; TRBD1 might be the D (6 bases). The CDR3 consists of 18 residues. With 4 bases removed from V and 3 bases from J, the gap between germline ends came to 24 bases. Germline lookup yields CDR1 LNHDA and CDR2 SQIVND (reference sequence). CDR3 bases: TGTGCCAGTAGTACCCTAGGGGCTGGGGGCCTAATGGACTATGGCTACACCTTC. The encoded protein is CASSTLGAGGLMDYGYTF.